The source of this TCR beta chain is a study of a mutant IDH1 vaccine in newly diagnosed glioma. On the study more broadly: Receipt of radiotherapy, temozolomide, or both preceded the study, and most received both.

Time point reported: baseline, week 1 (first vaccination visit). Treatment here: pre-vaccination baseline after standard-of-care therapy. Donors' newly diagnosed IDH1-mutant WHO grade 3 or 4 astrocytomas lacked nuclear ATRX. Notes on the study in general: Induction of immune responses by the vaccine occurred in more than 85% of patients. The authors found pseudoprogression apparently unrelated to changes in top peripheral T cell clonotypes.

Of note for this clone: Its cognate antigen is unknown.

Clones were read by immunoSEQ multiplex PCR, and TCRdb kept only the in-frame ones, dropping some. The data hold about 98,000 clones, with about 90% observed a single time. Germline V lookup: CDR1 MGHRA, CDR2 YSYEKL. V shed 1 base and J shed 0 bases, with 7 bases lying between them. This CDR3 comprises 15 residues. The TCR originated in a woman in her forties or fifties with glioma. Material: PBMCs, obtained from a glioma patient treated with radiotherapy, temozolomide or both. The chain is built from TRBV4-1 and TRBJ2-1; D unresolved. The CDR3 region has the DNA TGCGCCAGCAGCCAAGCTAGTCGCTCCTACAATGAGCAGTTCTTC. Protein sequence: CASSQASRSYNEQFF.